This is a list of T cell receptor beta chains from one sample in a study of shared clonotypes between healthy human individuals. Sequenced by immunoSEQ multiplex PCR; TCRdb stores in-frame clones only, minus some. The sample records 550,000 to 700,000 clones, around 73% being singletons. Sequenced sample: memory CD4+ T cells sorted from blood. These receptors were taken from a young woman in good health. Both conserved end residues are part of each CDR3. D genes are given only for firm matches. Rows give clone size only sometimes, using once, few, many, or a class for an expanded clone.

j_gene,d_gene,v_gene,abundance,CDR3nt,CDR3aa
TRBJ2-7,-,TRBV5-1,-,TGCGCCAGCAGCTTGAGAGGGGACGACGAGCAGTACTTC,CASSLRGDDEQYF
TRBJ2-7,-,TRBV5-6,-,TGTGCCAGCAGCTCTCAAGGGGGACATAGCGACGAGCAGTACTTC,CASSSQGGHSDEQYF
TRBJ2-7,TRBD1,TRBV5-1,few,TGCGCCAGCAGAGCTGCGGGACAGGGCTACGAGCAGTACTTC,CASRAAGQGYEQYF
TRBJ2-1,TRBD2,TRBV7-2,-,TGTGCCAGCAGCTTTAGTAGCGGGAGCGGTGAGCAGTTCTTC,CASSFSSGSGEQFF
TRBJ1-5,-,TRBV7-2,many,TGTGCCAGCAGCTTAGAAGGTGGTAATCAGCCCCAGCATTTT,CASSLEGGNQPQHF
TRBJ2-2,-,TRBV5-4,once,TGTGCCAGCAGCCTTGGGACGGCCCGACCGCCCGGGGAGCTGTTTTTT,CASSLGTARPPGELFF
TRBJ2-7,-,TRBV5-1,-,TGCGCCAGCAGCTTAATTCCGAGCTCCTACGAGCAGTACTTC,CASSLIPSSYEQYF
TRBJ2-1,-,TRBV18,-,TGTGCCAGCTCGCTTATCTACAATGAGCAGTTCTTC,CASSLIYNEQFF
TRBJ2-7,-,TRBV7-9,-,TGTGCCAGCAGCTTAGGCCCCGGGAACTACGAGCAGTACTTC,CASSLGPGNYEQYF
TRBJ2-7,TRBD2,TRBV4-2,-,TGTGCCAGCAGCCAATATGGGACTAGCGGGAGTATCTACGAGCAGTGCTTC,CASSQYGTSGSIYEQCF
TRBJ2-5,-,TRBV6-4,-,TGTGCCAGCAAAGTAGAAGCGTCTGGAGAGACCCAGTACTTC,CASKVEASGETQYF
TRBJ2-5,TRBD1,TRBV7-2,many,TGTGCCAGCAGCTTAAGAGGGGGCGAAGAGACCCAGTACTTC,CASSLRGGEETQYF
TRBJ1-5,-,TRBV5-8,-,TGTGCCAGCAGCTTCCATGGGGGCAATCAGCCCCAGCATTTT,CASSFHGGNQPQHF
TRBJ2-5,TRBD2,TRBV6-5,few,TGTGCCAGCAGCACAGGGACTAGCGGGCTTCAGACCCAGTACTTC,CASSTGTSGLQTQYF
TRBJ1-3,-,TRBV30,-,TGTGCCTGGAGCTCAGGACCCTCTGGAAACACCATATATTTT,CAWSSGPSGNTIYF
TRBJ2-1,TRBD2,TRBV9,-,TGTGCCAGCACCCCTGGCGGCGGGAGAGGCAATGAGCAGTTCTTC,CASTPGGGRGNEQFF
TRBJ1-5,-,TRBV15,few,TGTGCCACCAGCATTTACTCCACCAATCAGCCCCAGCATTTT,CATSIYSTNQPQHF
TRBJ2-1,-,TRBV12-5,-,TGTGCTAGTGGTCCCACCTCGGACATCCCCAATGAGCAGTTCTTC,CASGPTSDIPNEQFF
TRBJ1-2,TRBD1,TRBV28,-,TGTGCCAGCAGTTCCGTTGGACAGGGCGGAAACTATGGCTACACCTTC,CASSSVGQGGNYGYTF
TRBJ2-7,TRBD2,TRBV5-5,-,TGTGCCAGCAGCTTCGGTAGCGGGAGGGTTGCATCCTACGAGCAGTACTTC,CASSFGSGRVASYEQYF
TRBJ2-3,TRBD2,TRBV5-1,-,TGCGCCAGCAGAGCGGGAGGGGGTGGAGATACGCAGTATTTT,CASRAGGGGDTQYF
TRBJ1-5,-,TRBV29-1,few,TGCAGCGTTGTAACGGGGGCGTATCAGCCCCAGCATTTT,CSVVTGAYQPQHF
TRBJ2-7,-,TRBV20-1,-,TGCAGTGCTAGAGATGTGAGGTTTCAGTACTTC,CSARDVRFQYF
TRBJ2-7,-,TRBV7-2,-,TGTGCCAGCAGCAGGGGTCCCTACGAGCAGTACTTC,CASSRGPYEQYF
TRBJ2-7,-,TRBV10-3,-,TGTGCCACCAAGGGTGTAGCGGCCTCCTACGAGCAGTACTTC,CATKGVAASYEQYF
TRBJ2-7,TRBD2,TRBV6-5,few,TGTGCCAGCAGTCCTAGCGGGAGCACCTACGAGCAGTACTTC,CASSPSGSTYEQYF
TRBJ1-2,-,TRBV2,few,TGTGCCAGCAACGACGATACTAACTATGGCTACACCTTC,CASNDDTNYGYTF
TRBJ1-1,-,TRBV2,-,TGTGCCAGCATCACTTGGGGAGAAGCTTTCTTT,CASITWGEAFF
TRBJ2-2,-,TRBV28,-,TGTGCCAGCATCAAGAACACCGGGGAGCTGTTTTTT,CASIKNTGELFF
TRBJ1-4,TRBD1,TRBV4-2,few,TGTGCCAGCAGCCAGGGACAGATTAATGAAAAACTGTTTTTT,CASSQGQINEKLFF
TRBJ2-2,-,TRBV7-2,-,TGTGCCAGCAGCTCGAACCCCAAGTTAAGGGCGCTAGTCACCGGGGAGCTGTTTTTT,CASSSNPKLRALVTGELFF
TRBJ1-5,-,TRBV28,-,TGTGCCAGCAGTTTTGGACGGGCCGGCGGTCAGCCCCAGCATTTT,CASSFGRAGGQPQHF
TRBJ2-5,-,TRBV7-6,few,TGTGCCAGCAGCTTAGTTCCCAGGGGGGACTTAGAGACCCAGTACTTC,CASSLVPRGDLETQYF
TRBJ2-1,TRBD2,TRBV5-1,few,TGCGCCAGCAGCTCCTTGGGTAGCGGGAGTTTAAATGAGCAGTTCTTC,CASSSLGSGSLNEQFF
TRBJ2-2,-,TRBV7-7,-,TGTGCCAGCAGCCAGTACCGGTCCGGGGAGCTGTTTTTT,CASSQYRSGELFF
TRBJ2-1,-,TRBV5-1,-,TGCGCCAGCAGCTTGGGGGGCACAGGGTACAATGAGCAGTTCTTC,CASSLGGTGYNEQFF
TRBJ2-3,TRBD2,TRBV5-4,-,TGTGCCAGCAGCTCTGGACTAGCGGGAGATACGCAGTATTTT,CASSSGLAGDTQYF
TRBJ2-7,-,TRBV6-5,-,TGTGCCAGCAGTTACTCGATCCAGGCGAGGGACGAGCAGTACTTC,CASSYSIQARDEQYF
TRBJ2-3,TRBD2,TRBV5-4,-,TGTGCCAGCAGCTTGGTTCCAGCGGGAAACACAGATACGCAGTATTTT,CASSLVPAGNTDTQYF
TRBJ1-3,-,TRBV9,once,TGTGCCAGCAGCGTCTACCAGCGGAGCTCTGGAAACACCATATATTTT,CASSVYQRSSGNTIYF
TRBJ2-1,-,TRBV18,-,TGTGCCAGCTCAGCGGGACAGACGGCTGGCAATGAGCAGTTCTTC,CASSAGQTAGNEQFF
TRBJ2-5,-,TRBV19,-,TGTGCCAGTAGTAGAGGGGTGAACGTGGGAGAGACCCAGTACTTC,CASSRGVNVGETQYF
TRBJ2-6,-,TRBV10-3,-,TGTGCCATCAGTGATACCGGATCTGGGGCCAACGTCCTGACTTTC,CAISDTGSGANVLTF
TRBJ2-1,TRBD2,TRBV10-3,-,TGTGCCATCAGTGGAGTAACTAGCGGGACCTACAGCTCCTACAATGAGCAGTTCTTC,CAISGVTSGTYSSYNEQFF
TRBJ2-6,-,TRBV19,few,TGTGCCAGTAGTACCTCTGGGGCCAACGTCCTGACTTTC,CASSTSGANVLTF
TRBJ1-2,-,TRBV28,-,TGTGCCAGTCAAGGGGGGGTTATGGACTATGGCTACACCTTC,CASQGGVMDYGYTF
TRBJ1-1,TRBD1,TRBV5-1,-,TGCGCCAGCACCCGGGACAGGGGAGGTCACACTGAAGCTTTCTTT,CASTRDRGGHTEAFF